The entry below describes one T cell receptor beta chain. Its specificity is unknown. The sample is drawn from a study of T cell responses to AZD1222 COVID-19 vaccine. In germline, CDR1 is SGHRS, CDR2 YFSETQ. V was shortened by 4 bases and J by 3 bases, with 16 bases between the two germline ends. The CDR3 sequence is 15 residues long. Clones were sequenced by immunoSEQ multiplex PCR, and TCRdb holds only the in-frame ones, with some missing. The sample lists 90,000 to 150,000 clones, 88% occurring once. Study-level findings and limits: Spike-specific TCRs gained breadth and depth after people received two AZD1222 doses.

Here the sequenced sample was peripheral blood, taken on day 0 of AZD1222 vaccination. The rearrangement links TRBV5-1 to TRBJ1-1; D perhaps matches TRBD1 (6 bases). This TCR came from an adult in good health. CDR3 sequence (DNA): TGCGCCAGCAGCAAGACCGGGACATCTTACACTGAAGCTTTCTTT. Translated: CASSKTGTSYTEAFF.